A single sample gave rise to the 16 T cell receptor beta chains below, sequenced in a study of blood T cell repertoires in COVID-19. Sequencing used immunoSEQ multiplex PCR; TCRdb keeps in-frame clones, though not all of them. The sample holds about 270,000 clones; approximately 82% are singletons and the top ten take less than 4%. Specimen: peripheral blood. These receptors were taken from a woman under 30 with acute or convalescent COVID-19.

V and J are TRBV19 and TRBJ2-1, with 9 positions matching TRBD2. The V gene's germline CDR1 is LNHDA and CDR2 SQIVND (reference sequence). This CDR3 is 14 amino acids long. Unmatched junction bases numbered 9, after V lost 6 bases and J lost 9 bases. The CDR3 DNA is TGTGCCAGTAGCCATAGCGGGAGAGGTTTTGAGCAGTTCTTC. As protein: CASSHSGRGFEQFF.

This clone was detected only a few times. V and J are TRBV30 and TRBJ1-5; D is possibly TRBD1 (5 bases). In germline, CDR1 is GTSNPN, CDR2 SVGIG (reference sequence). The V end was cut by 3 bases, the J end by 4 bases, with 10 bases between. CDR3 size: 13 residues. The DNA of the CDR3 is TGTGCCTGGAGCAACGGGGGGAATCAGCCCCAGCATTTT. Amino acid sequence: CAWSNGGNQPQHF.

The chain combines TRBV25-1 with TRBJ2-1, with D perhaps TRBD1 (6 bases). Trimming left V 5 bases short and J 2 bases short, with 19 bases between. CDR3 length: 17 residues. The V gene's germline CDR1 is MGHDK and CDR2 SYGVNS. CDR3 sequence reads: CASSTGTQRSTYNEQFF. The CDR3 DNA sequence: TGTGCCAGCAGTACCGGGACACAGCGGTCGACCTACAATGAGCAGTTCTTC. Supplemented by reference TRBV25-1 and TRBJ2-1, the full variable domain reads EADIYQTPRYLVIGTGKKITLECSQTMGHDKMYWYQQDPGMELHLIHYSYGVNSTEKGDLSSESTVSRIRTEHFPLTLESARPSHTSQYLCASSTGTQRSTYNEQFFGPGTRLTVL.

The chain links TRBV5-1 to TRBJ2-1; 14 bases line up with TRBD2. The CDR3 covers 16 residues. Germline V gives CDR1 SGHRS, CDR2 YFSETQ. The V and J ends lost 5 bases and 9 bases, in that order; junction bases with no gene match: 10. In DNA, the CDR3 is TGCGCCAGCAGTCGGCGTGGGACTAGCGGGAGTATTGAGCAGTTCTTC. The encoded protein is CASSRRGTSGSIEQFF.

V usage is TRBV7-6 and J usage is TRBJ2-1, with 16 bases that match TRBD2. The CDR3 loop spans 17 amino acids. J was trimmed by 9 bases and V by 5 bases; bases with no gene match: 10. Germline CDR1 SGHVS, CDR2 FNYEAQ. The CDR3 DNA sequence: TGTGCCAGCAGCGGCGCGGGACTAGCGGGAGGGCAGGGTGAGCAGTTCTTC. This encodes CASSGAGLAGGQGEQFF.

The genes are TRBV7-2 and TRBJ2-5; D perhaps matches TRBD2 (5 bases). The CDR3 runs to 14 residues. The germline V gene encodes CDR1 SGHTA and CDR2 FQGNSA. Trimming left V 4 bases short and J 5 bases short, with 14 bases between. The CDR3 spells CASSSPASWETQYF. The CDR3 DNA follows: TGTGCCAGCAGCTCCCCAGCTAGCTGGGAGACCCAGTACTTC.

V gene TRBV10-3 combines with J gene TRBJ1-4, with 8 bases lining up with TRBD1. The germline V gene has CDR1 ENHRY and CDR2 SYGVKD. V trimming: 10 bases; J trimming: 1 base; junction bases outside the gene matches: 11. The CDR3 is 16 amino acids. CDR3 region: CATHGQGGQTNEKLFF. DNA for the CDR3: TGTGCCACCCATGGACAGGGTGGGCAAACTAATGAAAAACTGTTTTTT.

The chain joins TRBV3-1 (or the pseudogene TRBV3-2) to TRBJ2-5; D may be TRBD1 (7 bases). This CDR3 spans 15 amino acids. Germline V gives CDR1 LGHDT, CDR2 YNNKEL (reference sequence). Trimming cost V 1 base and J 4 bases, with 13 bases left between them. This CDR3 reads CASSQGRQGGETQYF. The CDR3, as DNA: TGTGCCAGCAGCCAAGGTCGACAGGGAGGAGAGACCCAGTACTTC.

The genes are TRBV4-2 and TRBJ1-2, with a tentative D call TRBD1 (6 bases). V was trimmed by 0 bases and J by 2 bases, leaving 19 bases between them. Germline V CDR1 and CDR2: LGHNA, YNFKEQ. The CDR3 sequence is 18 residues long. CDR3 sequence: CASSQDHFRGASNYGYTF. Here the CDR3 DNA reads TGTGCCAGCAGCCAAGATCACTTCCGGGGGGCCTCAAACTATGGCTACACCTTC.

The rearrangement joins TRBV3-1 (or the pseudogene TRBV3-2) to TRBJ2-5, with 10 bases matching TRBD2. The V gene end was trimmed by 1 base and the J gene end by 5 bases; junction bases not matched to a gene: 7. CDR1 LGHDT and CDR2 YNNKEL come from the germline V gene (reference sequence). This CDR3 is built from 16 residues. The CDR3: CASSQGTSGLRETQYF. In DNA, the CDR3 is TGTGCCAGCAGCCAAGGGACTAGCGGTCTAAGGGAGACCCAGTACTTC.

The V gene is TRBV18, the J gene TRBJ2-5, with D maybe TRBD1 (6 bases). Germline V gene sequence: CDR1 KGHSH, CDR2 LQKENI. This CDR3 region has 16 residues. Deletions cut 8 bases from V and 1 base from J, with 20 bases between. The CDR3 loop reads CASHGSGRGFQETQYF. The CDR3 DNA reads TGTGCCAGCCACGGTTCGGGCAGGGGATTCCAAGAGACCCAGTACTTC.

The chain links TRBV9 to TRBJ2-7; 9 bases agree with TRBD2. This CDR3 is built from 16 residues. J was trimmed by 4 bases and V by 3 bases; bases with no gene match: 11. Germline values: CDR1 SGDLS, CDR2 YYNGEE. CDR3: CASSAMSGLAVYEQYF. The CDR3 coding sequence is TGTGCCAGCAGCGCGATGTCGGGACTAGCAGTGTACGAGCAGTACTTC.

The chain couples TRBV27 to TRBJ1-5, with unresolved D. Between the trimmed V and J ends, which lost 0 bases and 0 bases, there was a span of 6 bases. The CDR3 extends over 15 amino acids. From germline, CDR1 is MNHEY and CDR2 SMNVEV (reference sequence). CDR3 loop: CASSLSSFSNQPQHF. CDR3 DNA sequence: TGTGCCAGCAGTTTATCCAGTTTTAGCAATCAGCCCCAGCATTTT.

This chain uses TRBV7-9 with TRBJ2-2, with 7 nucleotides matching TRBD1. The length of the CDR3 is 16 residues. With V trimmed by 5 bases and J by 1 base, 7 bases remained unmatched. Germline CDR1 and CDR2: SEHNR and FQNEAQ (reference sequence). Here the CDR3 reads CASSPRTGVNTGELFF. The DNA for the CDR3 is TGTGCCAGCAGCCCAAGGACAGGAGTGAACACCGGGGAGCTGTTTTTT.

The chain combines TRBV7-2 with TRBJ2-5; TRBD2 agrees at 12 bases. The germline V gene has CDR1 SGHTA and CDR2 FQGNSA. After removal of 5 bases from V and 4 bases from J, the junction contained 2 bases not matched to a gene. The length of the CDR3 is 14 residues. CDR3 region: CASSRGLAGETQYF. DNA of the CDR3: TGTGCCAGCAGCCGGGGACTAGCGGGAGAGACCCAGTACTTC.

This chain joins TRBV6-2 or TRBV6-3 and TRBJ2-1; TRBD2 is a possible D gene (5 bases). This CDR3 is built from 13 residues. Germline-derived CDR1 and CDR2 are MNHEY and SVGEGT. V shed 6 bases and J shed 4 bases, with 10 bases lying between them. The chain's CDR3 is CASSKLEYNEQFF. CDR3 in DNA: TGTGCCAGCAGCAAACTAGAATACAATGAGCAGTTCTTC.